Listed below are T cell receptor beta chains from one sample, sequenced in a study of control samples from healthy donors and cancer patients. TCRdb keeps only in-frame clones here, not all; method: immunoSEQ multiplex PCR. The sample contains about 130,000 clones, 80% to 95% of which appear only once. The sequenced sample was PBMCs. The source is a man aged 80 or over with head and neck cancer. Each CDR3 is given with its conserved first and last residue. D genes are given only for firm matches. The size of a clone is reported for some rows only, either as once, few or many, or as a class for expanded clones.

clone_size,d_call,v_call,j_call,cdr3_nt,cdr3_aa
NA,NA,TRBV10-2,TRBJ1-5,TGCGCCAGCAGTGAGTCTCGGTCGCTAGGTCAGCCCCAGCATTTT,CASSESRSLGQPQHF
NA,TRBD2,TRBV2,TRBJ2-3,TGTGCCAGCCCGGGACTAGCGGGGGGCACAGATACGCAGTATTTT,CASPGLAGGTDTQYF
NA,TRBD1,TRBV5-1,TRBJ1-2,TGCGCCAGCAGCTTGACAGGGGGCGCAGGGGGCTACACCTTC,CASSLTGGAGGYTF
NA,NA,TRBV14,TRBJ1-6,TGTGCCAGCAGCCAAGGACAATATAATTCACCCCTCCACTTT,CASSQGQYNSPLHF
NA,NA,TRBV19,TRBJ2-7,TGTGCCACCAGCGAGTTGAGCTCCTACGAGCAGTACTTC,CATSELSSYEQYF
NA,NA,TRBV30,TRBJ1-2,TGTGCCTGGAGCCAAGACGGGGGCGCGTATTATGGCTACACCTTC,CAWSQDGGAYYGYTF
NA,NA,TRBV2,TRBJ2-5,TGTGCCAGCAGCAGAATCCAAGAGACCCAGTACTTC,CASSRIQETQYF
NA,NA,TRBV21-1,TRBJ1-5,TGTGCCAGCAGCAAAGCGGCCAGTAGCAATCAGCCCCAGCATTTT,CASSKAASSNQPQHF
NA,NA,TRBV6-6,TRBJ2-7,TGTGCCAGCAGTTCCGGACCCCTTCGCGACGAGCAGTACTTC,CASSSGPLRDEQYF
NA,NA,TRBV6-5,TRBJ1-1,TGTGCCAGCAGTTATAGGGACCTTCGAAAAACTGAAGCTTTCTTT,CASSYRDLRKTEAFF
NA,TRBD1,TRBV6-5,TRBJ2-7,TGTGCCAGCAGTTACAAAGGGACAGGGGACAGGGAGCAGTACTTC,CASSYKGTGDREQYF
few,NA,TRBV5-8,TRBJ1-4,TGTGCCAGCAGCCCCCGGGTCTCAACTAATGAAAAACTGTTTTTT,CASSPRVSTNEKLFF
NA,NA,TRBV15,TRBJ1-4,TGTGCCACCACCGAGGGACTGAGAAATGAAAAACTGTTTTTT,CATTEGLRNEKLFF
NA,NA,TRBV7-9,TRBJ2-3,TGTGCCAGCAGCTTAGGGGGGGCAGCCAGCACAGATACGCAGTATTTT,CASSLGGAASTDTQYF
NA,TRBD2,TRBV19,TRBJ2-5,TGTGCCAGTAGTATAGTGGCTAGCGGCCAAGAGACCCAGTACTTC,CASSIVASGQETQYF
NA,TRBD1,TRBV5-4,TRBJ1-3,TGTGCCAGCAGCAGGACAGGGTCAACCCACGGTGGAAACACCATATATTTT,CASSRTGSTHGGNTIYF
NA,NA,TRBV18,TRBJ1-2,TGTGCCAGCTCCCTCGACAGTTCTCCCTTGCTTGGCTACACCTTC,CASSLDSSPLLGYTF
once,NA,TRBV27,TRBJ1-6,TGTGCCAGCGGATTAAACTCCTATAATTCACCCCTCCACTTT,CASGLNSYNSPLHF
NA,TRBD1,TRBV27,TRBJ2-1,TGTGCCAGCAGGGACAGGTACAACAATGAGCAGTTCTTC,CASRDRYNNEQFF
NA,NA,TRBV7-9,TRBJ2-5,TGTGCCAGCAGCTTAAGTGACGGCCAAGAGACCCAGTACTTC,CASSLSDGQETQYF
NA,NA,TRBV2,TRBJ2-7,TGTGCCAGCAGTGAAGATCGGGGTTACGAGCAGTACTTC,CASSEDRGYEQYF
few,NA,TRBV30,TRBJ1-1,TGTGCCTGGAGTGGGTACACTGAAGCTTTCTTT,CAWSGYTEAFF
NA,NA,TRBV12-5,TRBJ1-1,TGTGCTAGTGCCAACGACAGAGCAACTGAAGCTTTCTTT,CASANDRATEAFF
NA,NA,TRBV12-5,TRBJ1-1,TGTGCTAGTGGTTTGAAAGGTGGCATGAACACTGAAGCTTTCTTT,CASGLKGGMNTEAFF
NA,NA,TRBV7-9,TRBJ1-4,TGTGCCAGCAGCTTAGTCCGGCAGCAGCTTGCAACTAATGAAAAACTGTTTTTT,CASSLVRQQLATNEKLFF
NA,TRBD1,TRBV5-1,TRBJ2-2,TGCGCCAGCAGCTTGGGGGGACAGGGCTACACCGGGGAGCTGTTTTTT,CASSLGGQGYTGELFF
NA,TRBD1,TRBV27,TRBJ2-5,TGTGCCAGCAGCCTACAGGGGAACCGAGGGGAGACCCAGTACTTC,CASSLQGNRGETQYF
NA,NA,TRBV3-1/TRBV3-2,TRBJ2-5,TGTGCCAGCAGCCTACAACTGGGTAGAGAGACCCAGTACTTC,CASSLQLGRETQYF
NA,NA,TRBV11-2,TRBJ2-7,TGTGCCAGCAGCTTAAACGGGGACTGGGACGAGCAGTACTTC,CASSLNGDWDEQYF
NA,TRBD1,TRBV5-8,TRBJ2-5,TGTGCCAGCAGCACCCGACAGGGGTGGGAGACCCAGTACTTC,CASSTRQGWETQYF
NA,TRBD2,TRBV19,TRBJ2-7,TGTGCCAGTAGTATCCCGGGAGGGGGGCCCTACGAGCAGTACTTC,CASSIPGGGPYEQYF
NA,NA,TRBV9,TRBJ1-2,TGTGCCAGCAGCGTAGCCCAGCAGAACTATGGCTACACCTTC,CASSVAQQNYGYTF
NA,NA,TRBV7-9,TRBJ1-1,TGTGCCAGCAGCTTAGAGGGTTTTCACACTGAAGCTTTCTTT,CASSLEGFHTEAFF
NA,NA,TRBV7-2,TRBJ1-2,TGTGCCAGCAGCTCTAGACAGGCCTACTATGGCTACACCTTC,CASSSRQAYYGYTF
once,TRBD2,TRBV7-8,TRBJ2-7,TGTGCCAGCAGCTTGAAGCGGGAGTCCGCCTACGAGCAGTACTTC,CASSLKRESAYEQYF
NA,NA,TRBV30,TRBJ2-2,TGTGCCTGGGGGGCCAGGGGAGTAAGTACCGGGGAGCTGTTTTTT,CAWGARGVSTGELFF
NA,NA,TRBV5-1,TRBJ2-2,TGCGCCAGCAGCTTGGGGACAGACACCGGGGAGCTGTTTTTT,CASSLGTDTGELFF
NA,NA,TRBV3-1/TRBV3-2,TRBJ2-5,TGTGCCAGCAGCCGATCGGACCAAGAGACCCAGTACTTC,CASSRSDQETQYF
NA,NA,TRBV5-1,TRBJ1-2,TGCGCCAGCAGCTTATCCTTAACGGACTATGGCTACACCTTC,CASSLSLTDYGYTF
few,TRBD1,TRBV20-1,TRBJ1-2,TGCAGTGCTAGTCGAGGGGGCAGCTATGGCTACACCTTC,CSASRGGSYGYTF
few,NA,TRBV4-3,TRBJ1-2,TGCGCCAGCAGCCCACTCTCTGGGCCTTTTGGCTACACCTTC,CASSPLSGPFGYTF
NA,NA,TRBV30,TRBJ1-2,TGTGCCTGGAGTGAGGGGAGGAGAGCTTATGGCTACACCTTC,CAWSEGRRAYGYTF
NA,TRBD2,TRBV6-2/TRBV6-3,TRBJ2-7,TGTGCCAGCAGTTATCCGGGACTAGCGGGAGGAGGGCAGTACTTC,CASSYPGLAGGGQYF
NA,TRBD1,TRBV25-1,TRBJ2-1,TGTGCCAGCAGTGACCGACAGGGGGCTTCCTACAATGAGCAGTTCTTC,CASSDRQGASYNEQFF
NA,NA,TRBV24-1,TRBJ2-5,TGTGCCACCAGTGACTCGGGGGCTGGGGAGACCCAGTACTTC,CATSDSGAGETQYF
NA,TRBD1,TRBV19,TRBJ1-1,TGTGCCAGTAGTAGGACAGGGGTTTCCACTGAAGCTTTCTTT,CASSRTGVSTEAFF
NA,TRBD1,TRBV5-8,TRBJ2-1,TGTGCCAGCAATTCGGGGGACAGGTCCTACAATGAGCAGTTCTTC,CASNSGDRSYNEQFF
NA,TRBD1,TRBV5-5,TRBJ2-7,TGTGCCAGCAGCCTGGGACAGGGGTTTGAGCAGTACTTC,CASSLGQGFEQYF
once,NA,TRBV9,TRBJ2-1,TGTGCCAGCAGCTTCGGGACCCCGGCCAATGAGCAGTTCTTC,CASSFGTPANEQFF
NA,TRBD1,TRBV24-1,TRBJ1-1,TGTGCCAGCCGTCCCTTTACAGGGGGGAACACTGAAGCTTTCTTT,CASRPFTGGNTEAFF
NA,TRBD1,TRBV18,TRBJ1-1,TGTGCCAGCTCCTACGGACAGGGTAACACTGAAGCTTTCTTT,CASSYGQGNTEAFF
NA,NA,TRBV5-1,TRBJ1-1,TGCGCCAGCAGCTTGGTCGGGCACAAGAACACTGAAGCTTTCTTT,CASSLVGHKNTEAFF
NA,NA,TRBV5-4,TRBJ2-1,TGTGCCAGCAGCTCTTGGAATAGCTACAATGAGCAGTTCTTC,CASSSWNSYNEQFF